Listed below are T cell receptor beta chains from one sample, sequenced in a study of T cell clonotyping in hematopoietic cell transplantation. Data came from immunoSEQ multiplex PCR; TCRdb stores just in-frame clones and leaves some out. The profile shows 46,000 or so clones, around 86% of them singletons. The source was peripheral blood mononuclear cells, collected before stem cell transplant. All receptors derive from a man in his 60s with biphenotypic leukemia. Some clones in this sample may be carry-over from other donors' samples. Each CDR3 is given with its conserved first and last residue. Each record gives: clone size, V gene, D gene, CDR3 length, J gene, CDR3 DNA, CDR3 protein. D genes are given only for firm matches. Clone size appears in some rows only: once, few, many, or a class for an expanded clone.

>.|TRBV7-2|.|12|TRBJ2-1
TGTGCCAGCAGCTTATTGTACAATGAGCAGTTCTTC
CASSLLYNEQFF
>once|TRBV28|.|11|TRBJ2-7
TGTGCCAGCAGTCTAACCCAACGTCGGTTCTTC
CASSLTQRRFF
>once|TRBV6-5|.|13|TRBJ1-2
TGTGCCAGCAGTAACCGGGAAAACTATGGCTACACCTTC
CASSNRENYGYTF
>few|TRBV5-1|.|12|TRBJ2-1
TGCGCCAGCAGTCCCGCGCGGGATGAGCAGTTCTTC
CASSPARDEQFF
>.|TRBV28|TRBD1|14|TRBJ1-2
TGTGCCAGCAGTTCGGGACAGGGTAACTATGGCTACACCTTC
CASSSGQGNYGYTF
>.|TRBV11-2|.|15|TRBJ2-2
TGTGCCAGCAGCTTCCACCTAGCGAACACCGGGGAGCTGTTTTTT
CASSFHLANTGELFF
>.|TRBV28|.|14|TRBJ1-2
TGTGCCAGCAGGCCTCTCGGGGGCCTCTATGGCTACACCTTC
CASRPLGGLYGYTF
>.|TRBV9|.|14|TRBJ1-2
TGTGCCAGCAGCGTAGCTCCAAGAAACTATGGCTACACCTTC
CASSVAPRNYGYTF
>.|TRBV5-6|.|14|TRBJ1-5
TGTGCCAGCAGCTTGAGGGGGGGGTATCAGCCCCAGCATTTT
CASSLRGGYQPQHF
>.|TRBV7-9|TRBD2|11|TRBJ2-7
TGTGCCAGCGGGAGGGGCTACGAGCAGTACTTC
CASGRGYEQYF
>.|TRBV10-3|TRBD1|15|TRBJ2-7
TGTGCCATCAGTGACCGGGACAGGGGAACCTACGAGCAGTACTTC
CAISDRDRGTYEQYF
>.|TRBV2|.|18|TRBJ2-3
TGTGCCAGCAGTGATACTGCGGGACGGAGCTCTAGCACAGATACGCAGTATTTT
CASSDTAGRSSSTDTQYF
>.|TRBV4-1|.|13|TRBJ1-3
TGCGCCAGCAGCTCAGAGGATGGAAACACCATATATTTT
CASSSEDGNTIYF
>few|TRBV9|.|13|TRBJ2-7
TGTGCCAGCAGCCCCACGACACATTACGAGCAGTACTTC
CASSPTTHYEQYF
>once|TRBV5-1|.|14|TRBJ2-7
TGCGCCAGCAGCTTGGAACTTCAATCCTACGAGCAGTACTTC
CASSLELQSYEQYF
>.|TRBV5-4|TRBD2|16|TRBJ2-7
TGTGCCAGCAGCAGCCGAGGGGGGACTAGCATGTACGAGCAGTACTTC
CASSSRGGTSMYEQYF
>.|TRBV30|.|14|TRBJ2-7
TGTGCCTGGAGTGGTGGGACCTACTCCTACGAGCAGTACTTC
CAWSGGTYSYEQYF
>.|TRBV7-2|.|11|TRBJ2-5
TGTGCCAGCAGCCTCCTTCAGACCCAGTACTTC
CASSLLQTQYF
>.|TRBV6-1|.|11|TRBJ2-7
TGTGCCAGCGGGAGCAGGTACGAGCAGTACTTC
CASGSRYEQYF
>.|TRBV9|TRBD2|16|TRBJ2-1
TGTGCCAGCAGCGTAGTCCTAAGCGGGAGCTTTAATGAGCAGTTCTTC
CASSVVLSGSFNEQFF
>medium-sized|TRBV6-5|.|15|TRBJ1-2
TGTGCCAGCAGTTACTCGCCCGGGGCGATGAGGGGCTACACCTTC
CASSYSPGAMRGYTF
>.|TRBV28|.|14|TRBJ2-5
TGTGCCAGCAGTGCGGGACCTTTTGGGGAGACCCAGTACTTC
CASSAGPFGETQYF
>.|TRBV5-8|.|12|TRBJ2-5
TGTGCCAGCAGCTTGGCCGGGGAGACCCAGTACTTC
CASSLAGETQYF